A few counts support the clone carrying this T cell receptor (beta chain). Its antigen is not known. The sample comes from a study of beta chain features in type 1 diabetes. Study-level background: Examination spanned approximately 110 million sorted cells from all samples.

This CDR3 is 12 amino acids long. V lost 5 bases, J lost 3 bases, and 7 bases lay in between. Germline CDR1 is SEHNR and CDR2 is FQNEAQ (reference sequence). Blood was drawn once from each donor into heparinised tubes. The draws averaged roughly 120 mL. The isolated RNA, all of it, was reverse transcribed, so expressed TCRB transcripts were what got sequenced. It was found that naive, central memory and regulatory T cell samples averaged about 3.57 million reads. Method: immunoSEQ multiplex PCR; TCRdb's copy keeps in-frame clones and lacks some. The sample contains about 360,000 clones, 10% to 15% of which appear only once. Overall study results and limits: PCR might preferentially amplify shorter templates, equally in patients and controls.

Specimen: naive CD4+ T cells from blood. The rearrangement links TRBV7-9 to TRBJ2-5, with a tentative D call TRBD1 (6 bases). This receptor was taken from a man aged 18 to 29 in good health. Here the CDR3 DNA reads TGTGCCAGCAGCCGACAGGAAGAGACCCAGTACTTC. Translation gives CASSRQEETQYF.